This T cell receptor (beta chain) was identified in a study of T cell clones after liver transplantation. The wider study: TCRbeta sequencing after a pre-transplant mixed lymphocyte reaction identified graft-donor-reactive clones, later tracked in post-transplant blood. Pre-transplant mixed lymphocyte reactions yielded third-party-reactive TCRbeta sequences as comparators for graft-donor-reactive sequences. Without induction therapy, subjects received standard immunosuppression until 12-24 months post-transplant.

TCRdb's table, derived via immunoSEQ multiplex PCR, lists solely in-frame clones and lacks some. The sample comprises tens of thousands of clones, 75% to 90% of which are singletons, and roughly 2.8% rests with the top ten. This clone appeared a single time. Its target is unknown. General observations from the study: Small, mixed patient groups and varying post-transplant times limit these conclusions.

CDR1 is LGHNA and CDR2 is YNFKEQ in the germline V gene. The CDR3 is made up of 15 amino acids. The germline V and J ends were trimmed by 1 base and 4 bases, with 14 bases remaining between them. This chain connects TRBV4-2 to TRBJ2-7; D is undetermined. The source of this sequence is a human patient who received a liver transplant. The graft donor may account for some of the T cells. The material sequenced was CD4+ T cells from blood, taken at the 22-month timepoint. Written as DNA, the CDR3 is TGTGCCAGCAGCCAAGTGGAATCAGGCGGTTACGAGCAGTACTTC. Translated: CASSQVESGGYEQYF.